Sequencing of this TCR beta chain was carried out in a study of blood T cell repertoires in COVID-19. Whole-study context: The analysed material was cDNA or gDNA that came from T cells, B-cell-depleted T cells, or PBMCs.

The data were produced by immunoSEQ multiplex PCR, yet TCRdb's version contains in-frame clones alone and is incomplete. The sample has around 50,000 clones; 80% to 90% are singletons. The trim removed 5 bases at V and 6 bases at J, leaving 3 bases unmatched. CDR3 size: 12 residues. This chain joins TRBV5-3 and TRBJ1-2; 8 bases match TRBD1. TRBV5-3 is sorted into the ORF group, with uncertain function. This TCR came from a man over 45 with active COVID-19. The sample consisted of peripheral blood. CDR3 region: CARSLDRDGYTF. CDR3 coding DNA: TGTGCCAGAAGTCTGGACAGGGATGGCTACACCTTC.